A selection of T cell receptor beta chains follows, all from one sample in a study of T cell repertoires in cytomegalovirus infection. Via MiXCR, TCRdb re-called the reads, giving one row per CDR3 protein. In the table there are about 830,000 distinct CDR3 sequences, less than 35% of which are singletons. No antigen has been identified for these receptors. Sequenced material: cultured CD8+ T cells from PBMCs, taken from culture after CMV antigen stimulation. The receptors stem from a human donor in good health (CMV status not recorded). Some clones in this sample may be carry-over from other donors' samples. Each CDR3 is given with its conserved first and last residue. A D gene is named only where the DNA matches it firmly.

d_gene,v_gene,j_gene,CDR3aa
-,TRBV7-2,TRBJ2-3,CASSLVGLLSTDTQYF
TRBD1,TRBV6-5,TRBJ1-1,CASTYRGGKTEAFF
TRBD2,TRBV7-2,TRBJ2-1,CASSTPGLAGGLSYNEQFF
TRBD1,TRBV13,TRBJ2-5,CASSFTGESPQETQYF
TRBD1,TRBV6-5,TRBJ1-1,CASSYGTGPNTEAFF
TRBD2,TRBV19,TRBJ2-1,CASSILAGGFRNEQFF
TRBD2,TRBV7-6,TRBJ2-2,CASSPGTSVNTGELFF
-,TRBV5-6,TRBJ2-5,CASSPKEGETRYF
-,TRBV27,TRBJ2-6,CASSFGAPGANVLTF
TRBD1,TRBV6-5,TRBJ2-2,CASSPFRPGTVLNLNTGELFF
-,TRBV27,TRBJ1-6,CASSFLQGVDSPLHF
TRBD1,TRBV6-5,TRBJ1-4,CASSLQGAYNEKLFF
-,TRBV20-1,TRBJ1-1,CSATPERGLNTEAFF
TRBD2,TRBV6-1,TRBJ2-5,CASSPLVGGGQETQYF
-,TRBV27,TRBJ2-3,CASSLLARLSTDTQYF
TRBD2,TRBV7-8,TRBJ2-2,CASSLVASGGPTTGELFF
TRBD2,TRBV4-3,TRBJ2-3,CASSQDLVGRGGPTDTQYF
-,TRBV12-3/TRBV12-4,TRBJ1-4,CASSFTGFQGTTNEKLFF
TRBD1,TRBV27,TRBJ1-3,CASSPDRGNTIYF
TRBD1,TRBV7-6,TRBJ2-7,CASSGGTGKPYEQYF
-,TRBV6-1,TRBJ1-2,CASSTGLSYGYTF
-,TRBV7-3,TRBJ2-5,CASSPSRTSETQYF
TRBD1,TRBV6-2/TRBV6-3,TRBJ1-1,CASSSGQGHTEAFF
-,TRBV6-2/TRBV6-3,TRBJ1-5,CASSSLGTDSNQPQHF
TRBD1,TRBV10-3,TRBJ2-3,CANTGQYTDTQYF
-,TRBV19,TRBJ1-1,CASSATTFHTEAFF
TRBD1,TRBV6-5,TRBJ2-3,CASSYSDRVRGTTDTQYF
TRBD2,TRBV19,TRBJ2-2,CASSIAVAGDTGELFF
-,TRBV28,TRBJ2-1,CASAQPDNEQFF
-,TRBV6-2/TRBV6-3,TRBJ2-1,CASAPREEIPYNEQFF
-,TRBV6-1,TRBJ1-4,CAIEKGEKLFF
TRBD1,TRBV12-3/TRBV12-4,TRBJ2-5,CASSFGDRGQETQYF
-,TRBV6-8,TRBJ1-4,CASSYNRDTTNEKLFF
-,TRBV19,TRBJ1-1,CASSTVKGTEAFF
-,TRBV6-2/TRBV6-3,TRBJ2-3,CASTSTLVTQYF
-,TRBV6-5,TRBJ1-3,CASSVDWSSGNTIYF
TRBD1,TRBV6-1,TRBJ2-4,CASSERTGLAKNIQYF
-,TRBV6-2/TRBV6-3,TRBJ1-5,CASSYSTVGDNQHF
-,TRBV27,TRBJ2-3,CASSLLANTDTQYF
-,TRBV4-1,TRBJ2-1,CASSQDGGAGEQFF
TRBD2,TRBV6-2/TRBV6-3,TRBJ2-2,CASFRGGYTGELFF
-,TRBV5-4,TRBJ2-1,CASSGGLREQFF
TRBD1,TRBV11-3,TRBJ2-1,CASRMDRGDEQFF